This paragraph reports one TCR beta chain. The antigen it recognizes is unknown. No qualities accompany the bases; no much larger clone lies one base away. TCR beta CDR3 regions were sequenced from DNA using the immunoSEQ Assay. As for the original processing: To compute T cell density, TCR beta template counts were normalized to usable DNA, which was estimated by amplifying housekeeping genes. The preseqR package was used to estimate richness by extrapolating to 400,000 templates for PBMC samples and to 120,000 templates for tissue samples. Clonality was taken to be one minus Pielou's evenness. Tissue-enriched TCRs were identified by differential abundance testing using productive amino-acid clonotypes, minimum total count 5 and alpha 0.1. The Jaccard Index and the Morisita Overlap Index were used to quantify repertoire overlap between compartments. TCR beta CDR3s were clustered by GLIPH together with public tetramer-defined viral CDR3s, and at least three viral sequences plus V-gene enrichment were required for viral motifs. TCRdb re-hosts the immuneACCESS table, in-frame sequences only. Its copies lack some clones; in the studies checked, an unresolved V gene accounts for under half of them, and the cause for the rest is not known. D and trimming come from the DNA, and the V and J calls and clone size come from that table. A total of some 2,000 clones appear in this sample, less than 25% of them only once. Clones ranked in the top ten supply 15% to 20% of the sample.

The source of the sample is a study of T cells in localized non-small cell lung cancer (dated by TCRdb to 2018 to 2020). Turning to the overall study: Comparing tumors with uninvolved tumor-adjacent lungs, the study looked at the T cell repertoires of roughly 250 patients with early-stage NSCLC. The cohort consisted of approximately 240 treatment-naive NSCLC patients whose localized lung tumors had been resected. Of the NSCLC patients, 120 to 150 were male and 107 were female, and the mean age was roughly 61 years.

What the work shows at the level of the full study, not this receptor alone: Because multi-region tumor sequencing was not done, intratumor heterogeneity could not be ruled out. Longer overall survival was associated with higher blood T cell density, whereas shorter survival was associated with higher adjacent-lung clonality. A median of about 61 of the top 100 tumor clones turned up in the paired uninvolved adjacent lung, and roughly 28 of those clones also ranked among the top 100 of that same adjacent lung. Since the design was exploratory, TCR variables were selected using unadjusted p-values with no false-discovery rate correction. Uninvolved tumor-adjacent lung showed the highest T cell clonality, higher than tumor, which suggests more focused antigenic responses in the uninvolved tumor-adjacent lung.

At diagnosis, tumor, uninvolved tumor-adjacent lung and peripheral blood were collected and then preserved as a mix of FFPE and fresh-frozen material. CDR1 is given as MNHGY and CDR2 as SAAAGT, both from the germline V gene. The CDR3 holds 16 amino acids from the cysteine to the phenylalanine. CDR3 DNA only is kept here, 48 bases in frame from base 1. V was cut back by 0 bases and J by 4 bases, leaving a gap of 13 bases between them. This sample comprised lung tumor tissue, obtained before any cancer treatment. The sequence was collected from a male donor older than 55 with stage I lung adenocarcinoma. The V and J genes are TRBV6-8 and TRBJ1-3; TRBD1 is perhaps the D gene, given 6 matching bases. The DNA is TGTGCCAGCAGTTACTCGAACCGGGGGGCAGGAAACACCATATATTTT. This encodes CASSYSNRGAGNTIYF.